The 10 T cell receptor beta chains below all came from one sample that was sequenced in a study of shared clonotypes between healthy human individuals (TCRdb year 2020). The library came from the immunoSEQ multiplex PCR assay. TCRdb carries this immuneACCESS record with in-frame sequences only. Its versions omit some clonotypes, under half of them owing to an unresolved V gene in the studies checked, with the rest unexplained. Present in this sample are roughly 76,000 clones, roughly two thirds of which were seen just once. Of the sample, about 51% is held by the ten largest clones. What was sequenced was memory CD8+ T cells sorted from blood. Reading the label with the study, this specimen's cell subset or site is: CD45RO+ cells pooled with CCR7-negative TemRA cells. The receptors were sampled from a man aged 25-45 years in good health.

V is TRBV7-9 and J is TRBJ1-1; a possible D gene is TRBD1 (6 bases). This CDR3 is built from 13 residues. The germline gives CDR1 SEHNR, CDR2 FQNEAQ (reference sequence). The germline V and J ends were trimmed by 2 bases and 3 bases, with 7 bases remaining between them. The CDR3 DNA sequence: TGTGCCAGCAGCTTATCAGGGGACACTGAAGCTTTCTTT. It codes for CASSLSGDTEAFF.

The J gene is TRBJ2-7, the V gene TRBV27; D might be TRBD1 (5 bases). This CDR3 has 13 amino acids. The germline gives CDR1 MNHEY, CDR2 SMNVEV (reference sequence). The V end lost 6 bases, the J end lost 3 bases, and 12 bases lay between the germline ends. The CDR3 DNA reads as TGTGCCAGCAGCATGACAGCTTTCTACGAGCAGTACTTC. Encoded protein: CASSMTAFYEQYF.

The rearrangement joins TRBV10-2 to TRBJ2-1; 7 bases map to TRBD2. The CDR3 length is 14 residues. V lost 4 bases, J lost 6 bases, and 6 bases stayed unmatched. CDR1 and CDR2 (germline): WSHSY, SAAADI. The CDR3 spells CASSGREYRNEQFF. As DNA, the CDR3 is TGCGCCAGCAGTGGGCGGGAGTACCGCAATGAGCAGTTCTTC.

The chain couples TRBV10-3 to TRBJ1-2; D remains unclear. The CDR3 is 12 amino acids. V gave up 11 bases and J gave up 3 bases, with 13 bases separating them. Per the germline V gene, CDR1 is ENHRY and CDR2 is SYGVKD. As DNA, the CDR3 is TGTGCCTACCGGACGGTAGACTATGGCTACACCTTC. This sequence encodes CAYRTVDYGYTF.

The V call is TRBV11-2, the J call TRBJ2-1; either TRBD1 or TRBD2 may supply D (5 bases each). V shed 6 bases and J shed 5 bases, with 17 bases lying between them. Per germline, CDR1 SGHAT and CDR2 FQNNGV. There are 15 residues in the CDR3. CDR3 loop: CASRAWGRKDNEQFF. Written as DNA, the CDR3 is TGTGCCAGCAGGGCATGGGGGAGAAAGGACAATGAGCAGTTCTTC.

The chain combines TRBV11-2 with TRBJ1-4; 9 nucleotides line up with TRBD1. In germline, CDR1 is SGHAT, CDR2 FQNNGV. This CDR3 contains 15 residues. The trim removed 5 bases at V and 8 bases at J, leaving 9 bases unmatched. CDR3 region: CASSANRGPREKLFF. CDR3 sequence (DNA): TGTGCCAGCAGCGCTAACAGGGGGCCACGCGAAAAACTGTTTTTT.

The chain has TRBV27 and TRBJ2-7, with D maybe TRBD1 (5 bases). The CDR3 runs to 15 residues. The V gene lost 0 bases and the J gene lost 2 bases, with 11 bases spanning the gap. Germline V gives CDR1 MNHEY, CDR2 SMNVEV (reference sequence). The chain's CDR3 is CASSLSLSGTYEQYF. In nucleotides, the CDR3 is TGTGCCAGCAGTTTATCTCTATCAGGGACCTACGAGCAGTACTTC.

The chain has TRBV7-3 and TRBJ2-7; possible D gene TRBD1, 6 bases. Trimming removed 2 bases at V and 5 bases at J, with 10 bases between. CDR1 and CDR2 from the germline V gene are SGHTA and FQGTGA. The CDR3 is 13 amino acids. The CDR3 loop reads CASSLGTWDEQYF. CDR3 in DNA: TGTGCCAGCAGCTTAGGGACATGGGACGAGCAGTACTTC.

The chain uses TRBV7-6 and TRBJ2-3, with 7 bases aligning to TRBD2. CDR1 is SGHVS and CDR2 is FNYEAQ in the germline V gene. V gave up 3 bases and J gave up 7 bases; unmatched junction bases: 4. The CDR3 is 13 amino acids. The chain's CDR3 is CASSLAGVHTQYF. The CDR3 DNA is TGTGCCAGCAGCTTGGCGGGAGTACATACGCAGTATTTT.

Many counts were recorded for this clone. The CDR3 nucleotides are TGTGCCAGCAGTCCTCGGGAAGATCACTATGGCTACACCTTC. Residues: CASSPREDHYGYTF. V and J are TRBV28 and TRBJ1-2; D is undetermined. Trimming shortened V by 5 bases and J by 3 bases, and 13 bases separated the two germline ends. Germline loops: CDR1 MDHEN, CDR2 SYDVKM. The CDR3 length is 14 residues.